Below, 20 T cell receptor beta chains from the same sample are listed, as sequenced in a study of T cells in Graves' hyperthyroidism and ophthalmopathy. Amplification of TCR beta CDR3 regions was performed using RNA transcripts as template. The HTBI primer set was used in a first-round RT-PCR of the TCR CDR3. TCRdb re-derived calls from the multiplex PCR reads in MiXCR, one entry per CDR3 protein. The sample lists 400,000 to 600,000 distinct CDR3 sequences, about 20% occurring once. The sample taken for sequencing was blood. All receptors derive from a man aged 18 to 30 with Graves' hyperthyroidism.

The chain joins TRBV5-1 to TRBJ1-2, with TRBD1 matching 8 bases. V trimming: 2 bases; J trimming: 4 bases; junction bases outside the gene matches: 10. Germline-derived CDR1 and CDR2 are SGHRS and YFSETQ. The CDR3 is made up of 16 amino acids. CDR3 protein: CASSLGAAGGGYGYTF. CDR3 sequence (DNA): TGCGCCAGCAGCTTAGGGGCCGCAGGGGGCGGCTATGGCTACACCTTC.

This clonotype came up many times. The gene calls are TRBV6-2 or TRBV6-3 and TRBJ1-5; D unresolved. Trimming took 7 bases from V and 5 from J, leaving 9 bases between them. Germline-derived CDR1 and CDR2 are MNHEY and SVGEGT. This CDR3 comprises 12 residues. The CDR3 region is CASTRRDQPQHF. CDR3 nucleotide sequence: TGTGCCAGCACCCGGCGAGATCAGCCCCAGCATTTT.

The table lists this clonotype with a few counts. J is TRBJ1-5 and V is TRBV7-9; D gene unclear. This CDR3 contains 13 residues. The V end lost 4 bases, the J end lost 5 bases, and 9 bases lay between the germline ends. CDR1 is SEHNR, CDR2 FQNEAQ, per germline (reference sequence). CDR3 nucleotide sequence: TGTGCCAGCAGCTCGGACGGATATCAGCCCCAGCATTTT. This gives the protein CASSSDGYQPQHF.

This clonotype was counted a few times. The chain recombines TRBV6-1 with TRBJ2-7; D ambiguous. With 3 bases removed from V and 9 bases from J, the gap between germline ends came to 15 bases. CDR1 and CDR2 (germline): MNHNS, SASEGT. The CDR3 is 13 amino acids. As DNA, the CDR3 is TGTGCCAGCAGTGAGGTGGAGTCATCCGGGCAGTACTTC. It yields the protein CASSEVESSGQYF.

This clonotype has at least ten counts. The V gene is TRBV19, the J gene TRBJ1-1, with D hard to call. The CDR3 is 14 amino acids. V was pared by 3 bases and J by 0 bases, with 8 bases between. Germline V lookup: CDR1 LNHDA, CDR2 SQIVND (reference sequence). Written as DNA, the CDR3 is TGTGCCAGTAGTATTCTGGCCCTGAACACTGAAGCTTTCTTT. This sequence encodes CASSILALNTEAFF.

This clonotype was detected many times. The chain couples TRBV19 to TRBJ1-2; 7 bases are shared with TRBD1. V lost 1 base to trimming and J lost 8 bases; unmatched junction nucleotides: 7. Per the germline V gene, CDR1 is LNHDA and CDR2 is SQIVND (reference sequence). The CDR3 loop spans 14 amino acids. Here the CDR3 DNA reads TGTGCCAGTAGTATAGCTCCGACAGGGAGCGGCTACACCTTC. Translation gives CASSIAPTGSGYTF.

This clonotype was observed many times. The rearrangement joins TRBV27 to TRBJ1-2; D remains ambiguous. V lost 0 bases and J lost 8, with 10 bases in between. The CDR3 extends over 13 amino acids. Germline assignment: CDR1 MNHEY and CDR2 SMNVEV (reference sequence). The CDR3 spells CASSLSEGGGYTF. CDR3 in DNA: TGTGCCAGCAGTTTATCGGAGGGAGGAGGCTACACCTTC.

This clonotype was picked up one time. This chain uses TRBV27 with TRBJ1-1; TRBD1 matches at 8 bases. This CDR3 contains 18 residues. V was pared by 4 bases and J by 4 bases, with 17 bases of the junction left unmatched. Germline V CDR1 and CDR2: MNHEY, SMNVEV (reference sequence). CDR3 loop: CASSSARTGGWRVTEAFF. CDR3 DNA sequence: TGTGCCAGCAGTTCGGCACGCACAGGGGGTTGGAGGGTCACTGAAGCTTTCTTT.

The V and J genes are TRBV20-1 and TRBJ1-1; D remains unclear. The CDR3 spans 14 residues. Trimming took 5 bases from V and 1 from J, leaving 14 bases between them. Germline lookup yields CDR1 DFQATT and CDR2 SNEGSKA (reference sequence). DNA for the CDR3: TGCAGTGCTGGATTCAATGGTAGGAACACTGAAGCTTTCTTT. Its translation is CSAGFNGRNTEAFF.

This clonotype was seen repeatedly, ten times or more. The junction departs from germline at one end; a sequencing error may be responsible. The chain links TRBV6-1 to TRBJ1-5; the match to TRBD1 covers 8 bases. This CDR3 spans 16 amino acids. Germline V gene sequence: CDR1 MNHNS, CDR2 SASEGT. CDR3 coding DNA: TGTGCCAGCAGTGAAGCAGGACAGGGTTGGAATCAACCCCAGCATTTT. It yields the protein CASSEAGQGWNQPQHF.

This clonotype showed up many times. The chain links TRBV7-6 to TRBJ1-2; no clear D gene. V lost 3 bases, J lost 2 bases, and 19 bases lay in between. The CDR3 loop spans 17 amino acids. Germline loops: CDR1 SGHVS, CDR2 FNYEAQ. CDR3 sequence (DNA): TGTGCCAGCAGCTTGCCCCGCGGTGAGGATATGAACTATGGCTACACCTTC. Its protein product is CASSLPRGEDMNYGYTF.

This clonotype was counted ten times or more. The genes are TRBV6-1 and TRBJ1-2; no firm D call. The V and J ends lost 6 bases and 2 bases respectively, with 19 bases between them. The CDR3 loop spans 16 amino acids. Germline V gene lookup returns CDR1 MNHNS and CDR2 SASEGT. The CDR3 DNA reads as TGTGCCAGCAGGGCGCCGGGCAGGACCCCAAACTATGGCTACACCTTC. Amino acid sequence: CASRAPGRTPNYGYTF.

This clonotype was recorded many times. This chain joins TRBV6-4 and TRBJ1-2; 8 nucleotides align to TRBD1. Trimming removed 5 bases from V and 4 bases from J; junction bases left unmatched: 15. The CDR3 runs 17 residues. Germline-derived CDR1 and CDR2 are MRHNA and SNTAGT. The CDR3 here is CASSTRTGPTQGYGYTF. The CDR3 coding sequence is TGTGCCAGCAGTACGCGGACAGGGCCGACGCAGGGCTATGGCTACACCTTC.

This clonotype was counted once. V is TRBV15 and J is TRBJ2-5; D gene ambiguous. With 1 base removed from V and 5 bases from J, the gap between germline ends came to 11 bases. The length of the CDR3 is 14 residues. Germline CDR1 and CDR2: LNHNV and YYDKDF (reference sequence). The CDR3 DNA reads TGTGCCACCAGCAGAGGGGCCCTATCGGAGACCCAGTACTTC. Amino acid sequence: CATSRGALSETQYF. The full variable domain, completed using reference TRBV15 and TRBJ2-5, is DAMVIQNPRYQVTQFGKPVTLSCSQTLNHNVMYWYQQKSSQAPKLLFHYYDKDFNNEADTPDNFQSRRPNTSFCFLDIRSPGLGDTAMYLCATSRGALSETQYFGPGTRLLVL.

CDR3 region: CAISGASGQETQYF. CDR3 DNA sequence: TGTGCCATCAGTGGGGCTAGCGGCCAAGAGACCCAGTACTTC. J is TRBJ2-5 and V is TRBV10-3; 7 bases map to TRBD2. CDR1 is ENHRY and CDR2 is SYGVKD in the germline V gene. V was clipped by 4 bases and J by 1 base; unmatched bases: 3. The CDR3 is 14 residues long.

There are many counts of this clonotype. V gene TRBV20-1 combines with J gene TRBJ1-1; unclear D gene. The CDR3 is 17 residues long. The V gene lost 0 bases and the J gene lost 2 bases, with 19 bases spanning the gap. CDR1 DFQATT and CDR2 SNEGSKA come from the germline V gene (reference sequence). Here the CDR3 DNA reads TGCAGTGCTAGAGATAATAGTGTGGCAGCGCTTAACACTGAAGCTTTCTTT. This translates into CSARDNSVAALNTEAFF.

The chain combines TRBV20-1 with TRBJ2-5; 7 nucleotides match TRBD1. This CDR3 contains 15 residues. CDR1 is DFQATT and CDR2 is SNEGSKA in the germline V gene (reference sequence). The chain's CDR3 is CIAPRDSGGVVTQYF. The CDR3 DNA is TGCATCGCCCCACGGGACAGCGGTGGGGTGGTGACCCAGTACTTC.

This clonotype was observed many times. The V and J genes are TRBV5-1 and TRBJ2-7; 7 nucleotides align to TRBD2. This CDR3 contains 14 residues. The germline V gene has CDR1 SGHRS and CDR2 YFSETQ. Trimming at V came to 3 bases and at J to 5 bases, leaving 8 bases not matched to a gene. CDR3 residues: CASSWGGGEDEQYF. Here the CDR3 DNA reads TGCGCCAGCAGCTGGGGGGGAGGTGAGGACGAGCAGTACTTC.

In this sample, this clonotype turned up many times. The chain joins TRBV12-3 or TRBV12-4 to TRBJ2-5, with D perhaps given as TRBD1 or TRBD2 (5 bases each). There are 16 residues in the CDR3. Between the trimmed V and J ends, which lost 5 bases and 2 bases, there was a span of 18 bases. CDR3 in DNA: TGTGCCAGCAGTCACACCCGGTTGGGGGAGCAAGAGACCCAGTACTTC. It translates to CASSHTRLGEQETQYF.

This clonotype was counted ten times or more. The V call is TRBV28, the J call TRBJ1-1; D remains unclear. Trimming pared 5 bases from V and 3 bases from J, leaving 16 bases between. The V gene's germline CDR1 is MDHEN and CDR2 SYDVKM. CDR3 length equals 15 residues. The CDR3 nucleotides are TGTGCCAGCAGTCCAGGTAACGGCCCCGACACTGAAGCTTTCTTT. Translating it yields CASSPGNGPDTEAFF.